A single sample is the source of the 15 T cell receptor beta chains below, sequenced in a study of response to subunit inactivated influenza vaccine (dated by TCRdb to 2017 to 2018). The library was made by RT-PCR. Sequencer: Illumina HiSeq 2500. TCRdb handled the public reads itself, with Q25 trimming in fastp and clone calling in MiXCR, and kept productive beta chains. Here each entry gathers all rows of one CDR3 protein and keeps the most common genes and DNA. Counted in this sample were fewer than 250,000 distinct CDR3 sequences; over 13% of them appeared once. The top ten clones comprise approximately 24% of the sample. Specimen: CD8+ T cells sorted from PBMCs, collected about 5 days after vaccination. The receptors here all came from a man in his forties or fifties who received an inactivated influenza vaccine. Donor details come from another sample of the same person, matched by shared clones.

This chain joins TRBV18 and TRBJ2-3, with 9 bases fitting TRBD1. With 7 bases clipped from V and 5 bases from J, the junction kept 4 bases outside the gene matches. This CDR3 comprises 13 residues. Germline loops: CDR1 KGHSH, CDR2 LQKENI. DNA for the CDR3: TGTGCCAGCTGGGACAGGGCTAAAGATACGCAGTATTTT. Translating it yields CASWDRAKDTQYF.

This clonotype occurred a few times. CDR3 protein: CASSHRDGIMNTEAFF. CDR3 coding DNA: TGTGCCAGCAGCCACCGGGACGGAATCATGAACACTGAAGCTTTCTTT. The rearrangement joins TRBV5-5 to TRBJ1-1; weak D call: TRBD1 (5 bases). The germline gives CDR1 SGHKS, CDR2 YYEKEE (reference sequence). The CDR3 loop spans 16 amino acids. V lost 4 bases and J 0 bases, leaving 16 bases between the germline ends.

In its sample, this clonotype was seen many times. The chain carries TRBV29-1 and TRBJ1-1; D gene unclear. The germline V gene encodes CDR1 SQVTM and CDR2 ANQGSEA. The CDR3 extends over 11 amino acids. Trimming left V 5 bases short and J 1 base short, with 5 bases between. CDR3 protein: CSVNKNTEAFF. The CDR3 nucleotides read TGCAGCGTTAACAAGAACACTGAAGCTTTCTTT.

This clonotype was counted at least ten times. This chain connects TRBV7-9 to TRBJ2-7; perhaps TRBD2 as D (6 bases). Trimming pared 0 bases from V and 4 bases from J, leaving 10 bases between. This CDR3 is 14 amino acids long. Germline CDR1 SEHNR, CDR2 FQNEAQ (reference sequence). CDR3 sequence (DNA): TGTGCCAGCAGCTTAGCGCTCGGGGGATACGAGCAGTACTTC. Translation: CASSLALGGYEQYF. The full variable domain, with the rest looked up from reference TRBV7-9 and TRBJ2-7, is DTGVSQNPRHKITKRGQNVTFRCDPISEHNRLYWYRQTLGQGPEFLTYFQNEAQLEKSRLLSDRFSAERPKGSFSTLEIQRTEQGDSAMYLCASSLALGGYEQYFGPGTRLTVT.

The rearrangement links TRBV6-2 or TRBV6-3 to TRBJ2-7; TRBD1 matches at 9 bases. This CDR3 region has 15 residues. Germline values: CDR1 MNHEY, CDR2 SVGEGT. The ends lost 4 bases at V and 1 base at J; junction bases unmatched: 5. Written as DNA, the CDR3 is TGTGCCAGCAGTTGGGTCGGACAGGGGTCCTACGAGCAGTACTTC. Its protein product is CASSWVGQGSYEQYF.

The chain is built from TRBV5-4 and TRBJ2-4; 12 bases are shared with TRBD1. CDR1 is SGHNT and CDR2 is YYREEE in the germline V gene (reference sequence). Losses at the gene ends were 4 bases for V and 5 bases for J; bases not matched to a gene: 7. The CDR3 has 16 amino acids. The CDR3 DNA follows: TGTGCCAGCAGCGCAGGGACAGGGGGCTTAGAAAACATTCAGTACTTC. It translates to CASSAGTGGLENIQYF.

This clonotype was recorded a few times. The chain recombines TRBV20-1 with TRBJ1-1; the D is unclear. Trimming shortened V by 0 bases and J by 3 bases, and 8 bases separated the two germline ends. Germline loops: CDR1 DFQATT, CDR2 SNEGSKA (reference sequence). This CDR3 has 13 residues. The CDR3: CSARDIRHTEAFF. In DNA, the CDR3 is TGCAGTGCTAGAGATATCCGCCACACTGAAGCTTTCTTT.

This clonotype has only a few counts. This sequence joins TRBV15 and TRBJ1-2, with D perhaps TRBD1 (6 bases). This CDR3 has 16 amino acids. Trimming left V 0 bases short and J 3 bases short, with 14 bases between. The V gene's germline CDR1 is LNHNV and CDR2 YYDKDF (reference sequence). The CDR3 here is CATSRDLGPGDYGYTF. CDR3 DNA: TGTGCCACCAGCAGAGATTTAGGCCCAGGGGACTATGGCTACACCTTC.

There are a few counts of this clonotype. The chain recombines TRBV7-9 with TRBJ2-1; tentatively, D is TRBD1 or TRBD2 (5 bases each). This CDR3 region has 14 residues. V was shortened by 5 bases and J by 8 bases, with 16 bases between the two germline ends. Looked up from germline, CDR1 is SEHNR and CDR2 is FQNEAQ (reference sequence). CDR3 nucleotides: TGTGCCAGCAGCCCGGGACCCGACGTCTATGAGCAGTTCTTC. The encoded protein is CASSPGPDVYEQFF.

This clonotype was found a few times. The V gene is TRBV4-3, the J gene TRBJ2-2; possibly TRBD1 for D (5 bases). The CDR3 spans 16 residues. Germline-derived CDR1 and CDR2 are LGHNA and YSLEER. V was clipped by 0 bases and J by 5 bases, with 13 bases between them. The CDR3 region has the DNA TGCGCCAGCAGCCAAGAGGTTGGCAGGGATACCGGGGAGCTGTTTTTT. Encoded protein: CASSQEVGRDTGELFF.

This clonotype was recorded a few times. The chain links TRBV5-6 to TRBJ2-3; 9 nucleotides line up with TRBD1. The CDR3 totals 14 residues. Per the germline V gene, CDR1 is SGHDT and CDR2 is YYEEEE. V trimming: 3 bases; J trimming: 4 bases; junction bases outside the gene matches: 3. The CDR3 region has the DNA TGTGCCAGCAGCTCGGACAGGGGTTCAGATACGCAGTATTTT. Protein product: CASSSDRGSDTQYF. The full variable domain, in which reference TRBV5-6 and TRBJ2-3 provide the parts outside the CDR3, is DAGVTQSPTHLIKTRGQQVTLRCSPKSGHDTVSWYQQALGQGPQFIFQYYEEEERQRGNFPDRFSGHQFPNYSSELNVNALLLGDSALYLCASSSDRGSDTQYFGPGTRLTVL.

This clonotype was counted a few times. V usage is TRBV24-1 and J usage is TRBJ2-1; no definite D call. This CDR3 comprises 10 residues. CDR1 and CDR2 (germline): KGHDR, SFDVKD. Trimming took off 9 bases at V and 5 bases at J, with 4 bases between the two ends. The CDR3 DNA is TGTGCCACCGGGGACAATGAGCAGTTCTTC. It specifies CATGDNEQFF.

This clonotype has just a few counts. V usage is TRBV12-3 or TRBV12-4 and J usage is TRBJ1-6, with unresolved D. Trimming left V 7 bases short and J 10 bases short, with 14 bases between. This CDR3 is built from 13 residues. The CDR3 here is CASTYSLGSPLHF. The DNA of the CDR3 is TGTGCCAGCACCTACTCCCTGGGGTCACCCCTCCACTTT.

This clonotype was seen more than once but under ten times. This sequence joins TRBV15 and TRBJ2-2; 8 nucleotides match TRBD1. Germline V CDR1 and CDR2: LNHNV, YYDKDF (reference sequence). With V trimmed by 0 bases and J by 2 bases, 5 bases remained unmatched. The CDR3 sequence is 17 residues long. The CDR3 sequence is CATSRDRTGFNTGELFF. In nucleotides, the CDR3 is TGTGCCACCAGCAGAGATAGGACAGGGTTTAACACCGGGGAGCTGTTTTTT.

The V call is TRBV7-9, the J call TRBJ2-1; 7 nucleotides align to TRBD2. Losses at the gene ends were 7 bases for V and 2 bases for J; bases not matched to a gene: 5. This CDR3 has 14 amino acids. Germline V gives CDR1 SEHNR, CDR2 FQNEAQ (reference sequence). CDR3 loop: CASIGGSPYNEQFF. The CDR3 coding sequence is TGTGCCAGCATCGGCGGGAGCCCCTACAATGAGCAGTTCTTC.